This T cell receptor (beta chain) was profiled in a study of regulatory T cells in long-lasting Graves disease. Study conclusions and caveats: Persistent cases favored TRBV28, TRBJ1-2 and TRBJ2-5. Between persistent patients, around 2,900 public clonotypes were shared, exceeding the 900 to 1,000 shared between new patients.

There are many counts of this clonotype. Its antigen is undetermined. The time point: newly diagnosed GD, antithyroid drugs for less than 3 months. PBMC RNA served as the TCR library source. CDR3 size: 13 residues. Germline V gives CDR1 SGHDT, CDR2 YYEEEE. V lost 2 bases to trimming and J lost 9 bases, with 14 bases between them. Combining iRepertoire HTBI primers with Arm-PCR of CDR3 regions, the authors built TCR beta libraries. One entry per CDR3 protein, called by TCRdb with MiXCR from the multiplex PCR reads. The sample has approximately 540,000 distinct CDR3 sequences; 9.5% to 15% are singletons. Separately, the same data were catalogued under a study of T cells in Graves' hyperthyroidism and ophthalmopathy.

The chain couples TRBV5-6 to TRBJ1-1; the D is unclear. Source: peripheral blood mononuclear cells (PBMCs), taken at new diagnosis, from a patient treated with antithyroid drugs. This sequence was found in a woman younger than 45 with Graves disease. The CDR3 spells CASSFLTGLKAFF. The CDR3 bases are TGTGCCAGCAGCTTCCTAACGGGCCTTAAAGCTTTCTTT.